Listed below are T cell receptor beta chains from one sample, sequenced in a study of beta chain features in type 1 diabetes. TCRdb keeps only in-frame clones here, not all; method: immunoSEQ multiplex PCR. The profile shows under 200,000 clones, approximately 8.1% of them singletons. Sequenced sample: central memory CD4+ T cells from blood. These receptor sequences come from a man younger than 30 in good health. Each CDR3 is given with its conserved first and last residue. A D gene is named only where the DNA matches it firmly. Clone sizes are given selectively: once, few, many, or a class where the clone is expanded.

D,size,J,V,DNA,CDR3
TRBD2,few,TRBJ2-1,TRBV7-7,TGTGCCAGCAGCCTGACTCCGGCGGGACTACACAACAATGAGCAGTTCTTC,CASSLTPAGLHNNEQFF
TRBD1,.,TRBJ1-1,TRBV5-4,TGTGCCAGCAGCTTGGCCTCCTGGGACAGGGAAACTGAAGCTTTCTTT,CASSLASWDRETEAFF
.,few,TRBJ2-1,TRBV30,TGTGCCTGGAAGCCCCCCCCGACTCATGAGCAGTTCTTC,CAWKPPPTHEQFF
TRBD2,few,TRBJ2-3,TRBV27,TGTGCCAGTAACAGACTAGCGGGAGGCACAGATACGCAGTATTTT,CASNRLAGGTDTQYF
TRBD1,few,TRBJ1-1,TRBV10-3,TGTGCCATCAGTGAGCTGGCCGGGACAGGGAAAATGAACACTGAAGCTTTCTTT,CAISELAGTGKMNTEAFF
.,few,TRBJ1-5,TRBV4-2,TGTGCCAGCAGCCAAGATTCAGGGAGCAATCAGCCCCAGCATTTT,CASSQDSGSNQPQHF
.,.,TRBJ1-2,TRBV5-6,TGTGCCAGCAGCTTGAGGTTAACAGGCGATGGCTACACCTTC,CASSLRLTGDGYTF
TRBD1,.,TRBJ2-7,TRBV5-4,TGTGCCAGCAGCTTGTTCGGGGACAGGGGCGAGCAGTACTTC,CASSLFGDRGEQYF
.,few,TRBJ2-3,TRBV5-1,TGCGCCAGCAGCCGGGGACACACAGATACGCAGTATTTT,CASSRGHTDTQYF
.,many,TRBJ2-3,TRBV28,TGTGCCAGCAGTTCCCTTATTGGCACAGATACGCAGTATTTT,CASSSLIGTDTQYF
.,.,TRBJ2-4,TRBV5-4,TGTGCCAGCAGCTCAGGGGTAGGGGACAAAAACATTCAGTACTTC,CASSSGVGDKNIQYF
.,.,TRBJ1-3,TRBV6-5,TGTGCCAGCAGCGCCGGTGACACTGGAAACACCATATATTTT,CASSAGDTGNTIYF
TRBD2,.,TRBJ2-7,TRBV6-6,TGTGCCAGCAGGGCGGGAGAGGGATACGAGCAGTACTTC,CASRAGEGYEQYF
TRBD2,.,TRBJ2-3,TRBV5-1,TGCGCCAGCAGCCTGGGGGCTAGCGGGAGCACAGATACGCAGTATTTT,CASSLGASGSTDTQYF
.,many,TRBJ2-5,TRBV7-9,TGTGCCAGCAGCCCGCTCGGCGGCGTACAAGAGACCCAGTACTTC,CASSPLGGVQETQYF
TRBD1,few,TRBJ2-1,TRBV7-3,TGTGCCAGCAGCTTAACGGGGGCAGGGGGCAATGAGCAGTTCTTC,CASSLTGAGGNEQFF